The present TCR beta chain was sequenced within a study of blood T cell repertoires in COVID-19. Study details: Donors in the United States, Italy and Spain gave samples during acute or convalescent COVID-19. Sources were T cells, B-cell-depleted T cells, or PBMCs; the material itself was cDNA or gDNA.

Study processing details: The assay estimated nucleated cells by amplifying reference gene primers. Clones were sequenced by immunoSEQ multiplex PCR, and TCRdb holds only the in-frame ones, with some missing. The V and J calls and the clone size are those of that table, but D and trimming were determined from the DNA. The table shows 70,000 to 90,000 clones, with around four fifths occurring only once. This sequence originates from an elderly woman with acute or convalescent COVID-19. Sequenced: peripheral blood.

CDR3 nucleotides: TGTGCCAGCAGCTTAAGGGCCAGCAAATCCGGGGAGCTGTTTTTT. Its translation: CASSLRASKSGELFF. V is TRBV7-3 and J is TRBJ2-2; D not resolved. CDR1 SGHTA and CDR2 FQGTGA come from the germline V gene. The CDR3 consists of 15 residues. With 1 base removed from V and 6 bases from J, the gap between germline ends came to 12 bases.